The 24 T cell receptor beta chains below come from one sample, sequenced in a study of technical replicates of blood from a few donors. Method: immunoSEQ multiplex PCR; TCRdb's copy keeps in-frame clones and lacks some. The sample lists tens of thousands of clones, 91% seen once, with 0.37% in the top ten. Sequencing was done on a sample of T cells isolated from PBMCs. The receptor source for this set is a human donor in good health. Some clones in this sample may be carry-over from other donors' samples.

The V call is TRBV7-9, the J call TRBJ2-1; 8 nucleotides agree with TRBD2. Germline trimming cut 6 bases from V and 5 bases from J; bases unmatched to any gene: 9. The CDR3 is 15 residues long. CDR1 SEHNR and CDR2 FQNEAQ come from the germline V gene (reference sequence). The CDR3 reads CASRSPGLVDNEQFF. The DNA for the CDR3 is TGTGCCAGCAGGTCTCCGGGACTAGTTGACAATGAGCAGTTCTTC.

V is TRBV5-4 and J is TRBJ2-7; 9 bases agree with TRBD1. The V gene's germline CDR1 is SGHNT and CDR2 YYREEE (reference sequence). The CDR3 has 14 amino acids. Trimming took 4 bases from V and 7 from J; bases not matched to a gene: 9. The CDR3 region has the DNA TGTGCCAGCAGCCCTCGGGGGACAGGGCCTGAGCAGTACTTC. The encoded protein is CASSPRGTGPEQYF.

The CDR3 DNA reads TGTGCCAGCAGTGAGGTAGACAGGGGTTCACCCCTCCACTTT. This codes for CASSEVDRGSPLHF. This chain joins TRBV6-1 and TRBJ1-6; TRBD1 matches at 8 bases. The trim removed 3 bases at V and 9 bases at J, leaving 4 bases unmatched. The CDR3 runs to 14 residues. Germline V gene lookup returns CDR1 MNHNS and CDR2 SASEGT.

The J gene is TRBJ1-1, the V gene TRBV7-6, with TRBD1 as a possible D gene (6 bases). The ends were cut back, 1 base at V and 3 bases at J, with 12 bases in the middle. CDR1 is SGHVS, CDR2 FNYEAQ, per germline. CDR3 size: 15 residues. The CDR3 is CASSLVGGQDTEAFF. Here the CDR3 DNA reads TGTGCCAGCAGCTTAGTCGGGGGGCAGGACACTGAAGCTTTCTTT.

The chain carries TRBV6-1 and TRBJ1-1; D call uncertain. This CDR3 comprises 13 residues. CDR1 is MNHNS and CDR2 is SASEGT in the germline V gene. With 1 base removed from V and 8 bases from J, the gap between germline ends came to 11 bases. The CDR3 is CASSEVGGYEAFF. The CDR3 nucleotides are TGTGCCAGCAGTGAAGTTGGAGGTTACGAAGCTTTCTTT.

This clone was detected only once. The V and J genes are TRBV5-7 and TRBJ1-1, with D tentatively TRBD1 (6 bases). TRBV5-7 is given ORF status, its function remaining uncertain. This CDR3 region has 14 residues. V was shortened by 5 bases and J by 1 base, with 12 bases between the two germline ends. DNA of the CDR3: TGTGCCAGCAGACCATCACAGGGGAACACTGAAGCTTTCTTT. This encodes CASRPSQGNTEAFF.

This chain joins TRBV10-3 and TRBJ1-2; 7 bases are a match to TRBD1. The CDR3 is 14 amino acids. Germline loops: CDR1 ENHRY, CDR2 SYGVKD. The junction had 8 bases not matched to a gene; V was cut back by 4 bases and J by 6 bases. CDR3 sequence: CAISGGQGGDGYTF. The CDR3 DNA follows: TGTGCCATCAGTGGTGGGCAGGGGGGAGATGGCTACACCTTC.

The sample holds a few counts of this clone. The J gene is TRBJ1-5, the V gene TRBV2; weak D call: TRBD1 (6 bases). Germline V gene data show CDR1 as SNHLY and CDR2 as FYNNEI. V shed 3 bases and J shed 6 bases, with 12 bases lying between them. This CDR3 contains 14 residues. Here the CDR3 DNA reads TGTGCCAGCAGTGATTGGGGGGGCTCTCAGCCCCAGCATTTT. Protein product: CASSDWGGSQPQHF.

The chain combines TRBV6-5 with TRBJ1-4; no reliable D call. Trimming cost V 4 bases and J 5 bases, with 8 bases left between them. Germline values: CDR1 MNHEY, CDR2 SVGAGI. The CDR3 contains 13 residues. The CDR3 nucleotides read TGTGCCAGCAGTTTCCGGGGAAATGAAAAACTGTTTTTT. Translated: CASSFRGNEKLFF.

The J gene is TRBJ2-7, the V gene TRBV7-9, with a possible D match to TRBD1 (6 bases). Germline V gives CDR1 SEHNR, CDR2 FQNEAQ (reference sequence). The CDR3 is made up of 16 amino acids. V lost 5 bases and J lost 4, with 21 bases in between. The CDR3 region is CASSIGQSPNLYEQYF. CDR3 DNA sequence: TGTGCCAGCAGCATAGGACAGAGCCCCAATCTGTACGAGCAGTACTTC.

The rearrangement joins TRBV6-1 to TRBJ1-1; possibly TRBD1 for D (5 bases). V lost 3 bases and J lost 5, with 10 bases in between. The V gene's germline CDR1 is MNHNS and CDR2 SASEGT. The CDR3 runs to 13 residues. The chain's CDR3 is CASSEGGGTEAFF. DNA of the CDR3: TGTGCCAGCAGTGAGGGGGGAGGGACTGAAGCTTTCTTT.

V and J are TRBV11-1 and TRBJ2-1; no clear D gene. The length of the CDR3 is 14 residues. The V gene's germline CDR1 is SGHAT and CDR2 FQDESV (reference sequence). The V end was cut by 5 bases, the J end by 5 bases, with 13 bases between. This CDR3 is CASSLRTVHNEQFF. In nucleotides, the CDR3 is TGTGCCAGCAGCCTCCGAACAGTTCACAATGAGCAGTTCTTC.

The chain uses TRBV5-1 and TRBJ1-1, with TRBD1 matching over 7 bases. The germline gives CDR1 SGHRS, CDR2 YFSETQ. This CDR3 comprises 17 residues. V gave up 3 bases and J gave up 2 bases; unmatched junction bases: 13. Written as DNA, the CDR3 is TGCGCCAGCAGCTACCTCCCGGGACAGAGCCTTAACACTGAAGCTTTCTTT. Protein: CASSYLPGQSLNTEAFF. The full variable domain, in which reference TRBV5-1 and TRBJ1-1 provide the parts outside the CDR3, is KAGVTQTPRYLIKTRGQQVTLSCSPISGHRSVSWYQQTPGQGLQFLFEYFSETQRNKGNFPGRFSGRQFSNSRSEMNVSTLELGDSALYLCASSYLPGQSLNTEAFFGQGTRLTVV.

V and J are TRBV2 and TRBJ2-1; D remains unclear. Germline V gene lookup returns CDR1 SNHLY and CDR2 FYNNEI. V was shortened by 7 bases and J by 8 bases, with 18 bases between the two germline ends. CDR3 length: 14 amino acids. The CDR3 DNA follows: TGTGCCAGCATTGTGGCATACCTTAACGATGAGCAGTTCTTC. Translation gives CASIVAYLNDEQFF.

This CDR3 is CASSVQGGYQETQYF. As DNA, the CDR3 is TGTGCCAGCAGCGTACAGGGGGGATACCAAGAGACCCAGTACTTC. V is TRBV9 and J is TRBJ2-5, with D tentatively TRBD1 (7 bases). V was clipped by 1 base and J by 0 bases, with 10 bases between them. The CDR3 is 15 amino acids. The germline V gene has CDR1 SGDLS and CDR2 YYNGEE. The whole variable domain, filled in from reference TRBV9 and TRBJ2-5, reads DSGVTQTPKHLITATGQRVTLRCSPRSGDLSVYWYQQSLDQGLQFLIQYYNGEERAKGNILERFSAQQFPDLHSELNLSSLELGDSALYFCASSVQGGYQETQYFGPGTRLLVL.

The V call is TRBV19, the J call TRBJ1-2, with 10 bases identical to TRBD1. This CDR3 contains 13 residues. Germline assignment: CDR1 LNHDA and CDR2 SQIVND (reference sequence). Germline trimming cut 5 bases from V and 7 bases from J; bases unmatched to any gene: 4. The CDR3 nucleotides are TGTGCCAGTAGTCGGGACAGGGGAGGTGGCTACACCTTC. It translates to CASSRDRGGGYTF.

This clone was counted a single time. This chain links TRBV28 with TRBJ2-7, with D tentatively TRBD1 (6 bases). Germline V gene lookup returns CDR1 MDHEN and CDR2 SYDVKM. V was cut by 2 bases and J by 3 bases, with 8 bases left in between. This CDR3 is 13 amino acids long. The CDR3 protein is CASSLGRGYEQYF. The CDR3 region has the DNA TGTGCCAGCAGTTTAGGCAGGGGCTACGAGCAGTACTTC.

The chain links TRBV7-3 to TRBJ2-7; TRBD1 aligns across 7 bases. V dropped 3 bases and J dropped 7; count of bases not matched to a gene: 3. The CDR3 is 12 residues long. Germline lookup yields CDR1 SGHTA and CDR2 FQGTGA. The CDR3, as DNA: TGTGCCAGCAGCTTGGGACAGAGGGAGCAGTACTTC. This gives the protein CASSLGQREQYF.

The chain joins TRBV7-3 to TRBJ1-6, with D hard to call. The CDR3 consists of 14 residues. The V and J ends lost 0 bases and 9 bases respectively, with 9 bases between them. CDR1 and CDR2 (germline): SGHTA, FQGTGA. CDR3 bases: TGTGCCAGCAGCTTAACACCGGGAGTTTCACCCCTCCACTTT. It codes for CASSLTPGVSPLHF.

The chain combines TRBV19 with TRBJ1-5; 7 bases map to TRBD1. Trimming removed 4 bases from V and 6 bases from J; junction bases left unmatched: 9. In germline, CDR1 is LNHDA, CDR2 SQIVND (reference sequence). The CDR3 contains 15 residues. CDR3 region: CASSTQGVDFQPQHF. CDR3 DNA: TGTGCCAGTAGTACTCAGGGGGTAGATTTTCAGCCCCAGCATTTT.

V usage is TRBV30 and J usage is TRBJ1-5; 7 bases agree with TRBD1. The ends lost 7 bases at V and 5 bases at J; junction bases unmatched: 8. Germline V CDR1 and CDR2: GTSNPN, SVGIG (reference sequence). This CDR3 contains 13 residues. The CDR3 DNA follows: TGTGCCTCTTCTAGTACAGGGGATCAGCCCCAGCATTTT. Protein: CASSSTGDQPQHF.

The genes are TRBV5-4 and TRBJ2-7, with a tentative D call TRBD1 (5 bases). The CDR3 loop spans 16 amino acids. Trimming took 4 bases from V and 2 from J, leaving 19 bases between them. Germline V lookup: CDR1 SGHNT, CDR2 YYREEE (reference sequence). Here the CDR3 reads CASSPASLQGTYEQYF. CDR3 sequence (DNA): TGTGCCAGCAGCCCCGCGTCGCTCCAGGGCACCTACGAGCAGTACTTC.

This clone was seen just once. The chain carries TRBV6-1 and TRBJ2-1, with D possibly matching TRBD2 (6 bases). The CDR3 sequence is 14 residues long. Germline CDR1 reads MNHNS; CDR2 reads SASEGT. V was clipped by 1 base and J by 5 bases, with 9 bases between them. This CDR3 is CASSEEVADNEQFF. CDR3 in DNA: TGTGCCAGCAGTGAAGAGGTAGCGGACAATGAGCAGTTCTTC.

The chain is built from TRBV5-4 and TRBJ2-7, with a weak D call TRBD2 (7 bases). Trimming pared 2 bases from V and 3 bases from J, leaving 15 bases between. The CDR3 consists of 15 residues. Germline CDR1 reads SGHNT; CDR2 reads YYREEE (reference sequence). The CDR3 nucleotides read TGTGCCAGCAGCTTATCAGGGGAGGGGTACTACGAGCAGTACTTC. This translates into CASSLSGEGYYEQYF.